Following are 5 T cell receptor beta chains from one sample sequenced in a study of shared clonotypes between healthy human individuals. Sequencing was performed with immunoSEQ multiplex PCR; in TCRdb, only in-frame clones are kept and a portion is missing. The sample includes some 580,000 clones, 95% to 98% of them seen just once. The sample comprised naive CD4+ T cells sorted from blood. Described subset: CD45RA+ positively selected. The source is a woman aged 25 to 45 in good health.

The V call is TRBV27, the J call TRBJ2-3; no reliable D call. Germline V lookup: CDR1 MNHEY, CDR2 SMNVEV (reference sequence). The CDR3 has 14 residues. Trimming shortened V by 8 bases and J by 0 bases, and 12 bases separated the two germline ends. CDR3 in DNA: TGTGCCAGCGCGCGGAAAGCGAGCACAGATACGCAGTATTTT. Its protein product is CASARKASTDTQYF.

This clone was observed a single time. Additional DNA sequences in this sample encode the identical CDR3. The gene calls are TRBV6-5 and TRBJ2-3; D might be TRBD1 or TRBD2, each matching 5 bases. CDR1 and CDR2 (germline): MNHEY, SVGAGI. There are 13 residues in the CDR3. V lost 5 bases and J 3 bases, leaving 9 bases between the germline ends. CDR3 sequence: CASSRDGTDTQYF. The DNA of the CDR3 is TGTGCCAGCAGTCGGGACGGAACAGATACGCAGTATTTT.

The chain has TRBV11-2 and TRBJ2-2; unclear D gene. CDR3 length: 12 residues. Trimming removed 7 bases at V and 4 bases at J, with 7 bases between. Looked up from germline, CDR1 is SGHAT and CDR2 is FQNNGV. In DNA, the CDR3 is TGTGCCAGCATTGGAAGCACCGGGGAGCTGTTTTTT. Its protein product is CASIGSTGELFF.

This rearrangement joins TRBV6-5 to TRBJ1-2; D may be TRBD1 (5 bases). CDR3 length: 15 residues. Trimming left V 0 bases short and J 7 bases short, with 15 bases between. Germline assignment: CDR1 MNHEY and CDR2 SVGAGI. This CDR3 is CASSYSVSGLGGYTF. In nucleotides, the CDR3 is TGTGCCAGCAGTTACTCGGTCTCAGGGTTAGGTGGCTACACCTTC.

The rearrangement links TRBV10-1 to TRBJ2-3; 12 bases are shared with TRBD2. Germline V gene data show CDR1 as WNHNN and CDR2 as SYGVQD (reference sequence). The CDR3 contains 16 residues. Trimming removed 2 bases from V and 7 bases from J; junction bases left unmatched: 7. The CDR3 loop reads CASSELGLAGLNTQYF. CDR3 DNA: TGCGCCAGCAGTGAGCTAGGACTAGCGGGATTGAATACGCAGTATTTT.